This T cell receptor beta chain was recovered during a study of tissue T cells after allogeneic stem cell transplantation. Produced via immunoSEQ multiplex PCR; TCRdb's table is partial and in-frame only. The profile covers about 5,700 clones, with about 79% appearing a single time and around 5.5% taken by the ten largest. The source material was blood, sampled before transplantation. This sequence originates from a man between 40 and 75 years old who later had graft-versus-host disease after an allogeneic stem cell transplant.

The CDR3 loop is CASSVDWSSYEQYF. The CDR3 bases are TGTGCCAGCAGCGTCGACTGGAGCTCCTACGAGCAGTACTTC. The chain carries TRBV2 and TRBJ2-7; no clear D gene. Germline V gene data show CDR1 as SNHLY and CDR2 as FYNNEI. The CDR3 is 14 amino acids. V dropped 6 bases and J dropped 0 bases, with 12 bases sitting between them.